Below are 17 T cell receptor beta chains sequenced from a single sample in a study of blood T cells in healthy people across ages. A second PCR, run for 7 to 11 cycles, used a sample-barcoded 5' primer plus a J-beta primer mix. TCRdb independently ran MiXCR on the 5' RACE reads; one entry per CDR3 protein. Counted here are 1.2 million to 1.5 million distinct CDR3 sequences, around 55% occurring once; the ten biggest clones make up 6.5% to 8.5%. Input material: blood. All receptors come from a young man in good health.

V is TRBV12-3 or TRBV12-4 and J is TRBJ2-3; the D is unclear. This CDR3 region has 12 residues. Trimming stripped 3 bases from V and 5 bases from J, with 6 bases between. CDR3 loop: CASSFHGDTQYF. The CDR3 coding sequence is TGTGCCAGCAGTTTTCATGGAGATACGCAGTATTTT.

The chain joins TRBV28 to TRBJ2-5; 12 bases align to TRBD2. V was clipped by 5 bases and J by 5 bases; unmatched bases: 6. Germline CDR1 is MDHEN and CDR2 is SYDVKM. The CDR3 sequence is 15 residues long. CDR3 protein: CASSPLAGGPETQYF. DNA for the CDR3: TGTGCCAGCAGTCCGCTAGCGGGAGGGCCGGAGACCCAGTACTTC.

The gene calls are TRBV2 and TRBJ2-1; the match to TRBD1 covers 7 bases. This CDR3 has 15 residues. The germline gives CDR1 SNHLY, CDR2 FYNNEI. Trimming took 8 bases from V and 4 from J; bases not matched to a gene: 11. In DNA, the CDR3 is TGTGCCAGCCAAAGACAGGGCAAGGCTTACAATGAGCAGTTCTTC. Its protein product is CASQRQGKAYNEQFF.

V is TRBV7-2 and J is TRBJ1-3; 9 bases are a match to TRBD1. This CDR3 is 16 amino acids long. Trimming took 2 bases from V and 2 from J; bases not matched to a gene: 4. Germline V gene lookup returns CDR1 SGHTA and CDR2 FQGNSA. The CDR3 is CASSLPRDRAGNTIYF. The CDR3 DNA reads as TGTGCCAGCAGCTTACCCCGGGACAGGGCTGGAAACACCATATATTTT.

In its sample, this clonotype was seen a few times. The CDR3: CASSLGLDKYF. The CDR3 nucleotides are TGTGCCAGCAGTTTAGGGTTAGACAAGTACTTC. This sequence joins TRBV12-3 or TRBV12-4 and TRBJ2-4; D remains ambiguous. The CDR3 runs 11 residues. V gave up 1 base and J gave up 14 bases, with 9 bases separating them.

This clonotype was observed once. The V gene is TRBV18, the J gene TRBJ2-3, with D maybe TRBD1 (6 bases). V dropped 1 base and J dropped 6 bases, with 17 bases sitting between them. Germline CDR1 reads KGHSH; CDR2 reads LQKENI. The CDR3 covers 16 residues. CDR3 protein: CASSPRGQGRSDTQYF. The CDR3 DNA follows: TGTGCCAGCTCACCACGAGGGCAGGGGCGGAGTGATACGCAGTATTTT.

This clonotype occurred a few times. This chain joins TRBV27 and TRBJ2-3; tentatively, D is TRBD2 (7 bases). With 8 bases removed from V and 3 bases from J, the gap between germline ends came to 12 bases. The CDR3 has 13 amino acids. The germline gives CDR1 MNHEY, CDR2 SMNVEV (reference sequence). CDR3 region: CASGGAVTDTQYF. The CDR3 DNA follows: TGTGCCAGCGGGGGGGCTGTGACAGATACGCAGTATTTT.

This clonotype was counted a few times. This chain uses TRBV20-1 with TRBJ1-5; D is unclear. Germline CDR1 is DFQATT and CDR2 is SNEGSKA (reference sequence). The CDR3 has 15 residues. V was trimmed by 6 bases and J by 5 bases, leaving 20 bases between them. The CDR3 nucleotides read TGCAGTGCCACTCGGGGAGAAAGAGTTGATCAGCCCCAGCATTTT. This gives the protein CSATRGERVDQPQHF.

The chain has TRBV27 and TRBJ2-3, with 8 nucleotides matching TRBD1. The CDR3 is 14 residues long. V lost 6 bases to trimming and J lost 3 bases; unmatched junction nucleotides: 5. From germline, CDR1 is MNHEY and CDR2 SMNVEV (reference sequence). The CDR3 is CASRRTGTTDTQYF. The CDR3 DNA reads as TGTGCCAGCAGGAGGACAGGGACGACAGATACGCAGTATTTT.

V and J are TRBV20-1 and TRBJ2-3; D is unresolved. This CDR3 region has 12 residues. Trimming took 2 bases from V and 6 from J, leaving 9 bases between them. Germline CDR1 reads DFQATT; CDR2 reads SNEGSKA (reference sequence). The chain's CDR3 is CSARTPSDTQYF. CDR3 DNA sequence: TGCAGTGCTAGAACCCCTAGTGATACGCAGTATTTT.

As DNA, the CDR3 is TGCAGTGCCCGGATCAGCGCCTACGAGCAGTACTTC. Residues: CSARISAYEQYF. V is TRBV20-1 and J is TRBJ2-7; D ambiguous. V was shortened by 6 bases and J by 2 bases, with 11 bases between the two germline ends. The CDR3 contains 12 residues. The germline gives CDR1 DFQATT, CDR2 SNEGSKA (reference sequence).

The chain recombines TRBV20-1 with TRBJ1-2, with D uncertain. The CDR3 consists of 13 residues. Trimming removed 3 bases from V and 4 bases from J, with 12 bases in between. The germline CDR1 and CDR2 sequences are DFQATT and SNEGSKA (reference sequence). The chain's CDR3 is CSASSGRGYGYTF. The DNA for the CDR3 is TGCAGTGCTAGTAGCGGACGGGGCTATGGCTACACCTTC.

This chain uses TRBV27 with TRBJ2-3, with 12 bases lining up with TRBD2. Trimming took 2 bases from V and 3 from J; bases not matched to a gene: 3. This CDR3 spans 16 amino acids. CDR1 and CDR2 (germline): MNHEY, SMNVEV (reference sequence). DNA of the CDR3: TGTGCCAGCAGTTTAATACTAGCGGGAGGAACAGATACGCAGTATTTT. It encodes CASSLILAGGTDTQYF.

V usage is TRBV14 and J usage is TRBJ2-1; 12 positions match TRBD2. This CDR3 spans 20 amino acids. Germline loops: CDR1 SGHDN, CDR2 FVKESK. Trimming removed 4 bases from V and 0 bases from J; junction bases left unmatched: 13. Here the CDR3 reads CASSPRPVTSGGPSYNEQFF. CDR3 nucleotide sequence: TGTGCCAGCAGCCCGCGACCCGTCACTAGCGGGGGGCCCTCCTACAATGAGCAGTTCTTC.

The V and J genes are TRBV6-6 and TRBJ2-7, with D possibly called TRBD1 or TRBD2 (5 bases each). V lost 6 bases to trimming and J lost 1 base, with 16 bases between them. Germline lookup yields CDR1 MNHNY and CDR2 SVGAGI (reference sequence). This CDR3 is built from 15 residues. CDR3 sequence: CASSYLGTVSYEQYF. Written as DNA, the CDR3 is TGTGCCAGCAGCTACCTGGGGACGGTATCCTACGAGCAGTACTTC.

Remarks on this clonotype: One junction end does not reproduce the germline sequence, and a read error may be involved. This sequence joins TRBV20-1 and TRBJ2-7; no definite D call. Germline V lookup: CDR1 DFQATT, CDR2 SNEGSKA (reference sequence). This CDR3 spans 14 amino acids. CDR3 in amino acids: CSARDRQTSYGQYF. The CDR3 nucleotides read TGCAGTGCTAGAGATCGGCAAACCTCCTACGGGCAGTACTTC.

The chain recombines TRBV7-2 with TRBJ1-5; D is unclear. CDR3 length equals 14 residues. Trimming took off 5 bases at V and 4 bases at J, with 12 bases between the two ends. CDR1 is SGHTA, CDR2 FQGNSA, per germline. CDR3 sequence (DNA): TGTGCCAGCAGCCCCCGGGGTCTTAATCAGCCCCAGCATTTT. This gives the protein CASSPRGLNQPQHF.